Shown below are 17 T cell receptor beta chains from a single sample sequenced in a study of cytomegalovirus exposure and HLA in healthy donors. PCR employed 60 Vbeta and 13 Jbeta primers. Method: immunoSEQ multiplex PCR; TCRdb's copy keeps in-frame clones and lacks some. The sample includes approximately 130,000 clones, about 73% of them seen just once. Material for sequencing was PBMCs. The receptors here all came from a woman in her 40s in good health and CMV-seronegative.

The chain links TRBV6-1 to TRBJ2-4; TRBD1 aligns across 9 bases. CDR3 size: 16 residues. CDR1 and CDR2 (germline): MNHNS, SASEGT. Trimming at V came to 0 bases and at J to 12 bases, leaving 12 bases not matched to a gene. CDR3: CASSEAGTGRPSSQYF. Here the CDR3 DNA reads TGTGCCAGCAGTGAAGCCGGGACAGGGAGACCTAGCAGTCAGTACTTC.

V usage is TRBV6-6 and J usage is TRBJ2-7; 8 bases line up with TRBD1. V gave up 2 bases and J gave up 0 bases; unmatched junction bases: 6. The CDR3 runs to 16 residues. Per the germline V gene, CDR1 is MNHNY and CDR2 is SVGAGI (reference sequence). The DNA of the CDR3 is TGTGCCAGCAGTTACGGGGCAGGACAGGGCTCCTACGAGCAGTACTTC. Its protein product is CASSYGAGQGSYEQYF.

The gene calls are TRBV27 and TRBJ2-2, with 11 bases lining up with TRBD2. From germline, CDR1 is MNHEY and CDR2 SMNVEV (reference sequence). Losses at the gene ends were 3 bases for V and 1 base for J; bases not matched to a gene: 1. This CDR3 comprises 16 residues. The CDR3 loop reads CASSFLAGGNTGELFF. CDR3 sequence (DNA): TGTGCCAGCAGTTTTCTAGCGGGAGGGAACACCGGGGAGCTGTTTTTT.

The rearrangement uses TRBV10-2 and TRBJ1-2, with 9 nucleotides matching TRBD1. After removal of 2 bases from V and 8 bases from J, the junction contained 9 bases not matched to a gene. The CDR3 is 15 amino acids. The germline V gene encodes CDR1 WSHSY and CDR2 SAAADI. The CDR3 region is CASSEADRGVEGYTF. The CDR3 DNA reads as TGCGCCAGCAGTGAGGCGGACAGGGGAGTGGAGGGCTACACCTTC.

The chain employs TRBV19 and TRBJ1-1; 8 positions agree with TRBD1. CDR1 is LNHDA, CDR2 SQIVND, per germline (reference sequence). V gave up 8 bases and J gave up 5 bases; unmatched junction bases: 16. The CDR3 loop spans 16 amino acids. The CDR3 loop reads CASLSSDRGSWTEAFF. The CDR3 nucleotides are TGTGCCAGTCTTTCCTCAGACAGGGGATCGTGGACTGAAGCTTTCTTT.

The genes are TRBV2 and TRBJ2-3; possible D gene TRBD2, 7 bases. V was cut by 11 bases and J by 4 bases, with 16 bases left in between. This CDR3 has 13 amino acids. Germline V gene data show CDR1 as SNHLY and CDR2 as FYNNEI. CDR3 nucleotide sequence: TGTGCCGGTTCTGGAGGGGGGGCAGATACGCAGTATTTT. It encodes CAGSGGGADTQYF.

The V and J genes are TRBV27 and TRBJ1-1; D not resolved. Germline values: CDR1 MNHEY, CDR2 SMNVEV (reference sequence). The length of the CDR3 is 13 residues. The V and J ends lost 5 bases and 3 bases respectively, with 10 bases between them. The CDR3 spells CASSPPGHTEAFF. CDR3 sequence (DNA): TGTGCCAGCAGTCCCCCGGGTCACACTGAAGCTTTCTTT.

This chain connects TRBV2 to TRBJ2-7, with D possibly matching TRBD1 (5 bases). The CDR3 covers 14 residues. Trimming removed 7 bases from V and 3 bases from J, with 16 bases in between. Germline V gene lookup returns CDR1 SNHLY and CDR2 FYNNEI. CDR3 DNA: TGTGCCAGCACCCCGGTTAGCAGGGACTACGAGCAGTACTTC. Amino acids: CASTPVSRDYEQYF.

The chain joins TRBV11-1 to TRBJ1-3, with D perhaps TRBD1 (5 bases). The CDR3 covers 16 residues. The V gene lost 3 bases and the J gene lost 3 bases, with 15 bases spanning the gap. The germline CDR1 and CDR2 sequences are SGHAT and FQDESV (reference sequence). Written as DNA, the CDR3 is TGTGCCAGCAGCTTTGCAGGGTGGTCGGATGGAAACACCATATATTTT. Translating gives CASSFAGWSDGNTIYF.

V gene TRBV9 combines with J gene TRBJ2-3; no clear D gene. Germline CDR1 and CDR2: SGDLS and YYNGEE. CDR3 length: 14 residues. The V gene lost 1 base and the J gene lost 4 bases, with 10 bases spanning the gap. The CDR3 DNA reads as TGTGCCAGCAGCGTACGTAGCCGCGCAGATACGCAGTATTTT. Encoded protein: CASSVRSRADTQYF.

For the CDR3, the DNA is TGTGCCAGCAGCCCACTCAGCGGGGATACGCAGTATTTT. Translating it yields CASSPLSGDTQYF. The chain employs TRBV5-5 and TRBJ2-3; D possibly corresponds to TRBD2 (6 bases). The CDR3 has 13 residues. Germline lookup yields CDR1 SGHKS and CDR2 YYEKEE (reference sequence). The V end lost 4 bases, the J end lost 6 bases, and 12 bases lay between the germline ends.

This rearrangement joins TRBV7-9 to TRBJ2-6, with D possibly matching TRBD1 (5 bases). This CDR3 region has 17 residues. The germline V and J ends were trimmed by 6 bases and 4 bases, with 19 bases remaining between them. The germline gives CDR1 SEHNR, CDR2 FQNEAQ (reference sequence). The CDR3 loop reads CASSRRVTAYGANVLTF. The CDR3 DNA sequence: TGTGCCAGCAGTCGCAGGGTAACCGCGTACGGGGCCAACGTCCTGACTTTC.

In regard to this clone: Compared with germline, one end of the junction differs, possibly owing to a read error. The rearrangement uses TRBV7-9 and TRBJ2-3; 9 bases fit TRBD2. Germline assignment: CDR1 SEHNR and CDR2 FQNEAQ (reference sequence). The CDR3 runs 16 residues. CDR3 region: CSSSSASGTSTDTQYF. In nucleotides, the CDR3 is TGTTCCAGCAGCTCGGCTAGCGGGACTAGCACAGATACGCAGTATTTT.

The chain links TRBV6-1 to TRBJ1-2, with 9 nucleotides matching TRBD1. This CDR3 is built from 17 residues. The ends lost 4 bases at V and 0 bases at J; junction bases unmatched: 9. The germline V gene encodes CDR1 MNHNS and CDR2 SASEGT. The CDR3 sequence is CASSGDRAKVANYGYTF. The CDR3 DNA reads TGTGCCAGCAGTGGGGACAGGGCAAAGGTCGCTAACTATGGCTACACCTTC.

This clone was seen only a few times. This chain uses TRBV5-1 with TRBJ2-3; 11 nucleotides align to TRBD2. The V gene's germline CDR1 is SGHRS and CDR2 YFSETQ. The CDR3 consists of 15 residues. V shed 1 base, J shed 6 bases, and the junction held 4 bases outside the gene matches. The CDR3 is CASSLKRTSGDTQYF. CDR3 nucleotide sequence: TGCGCCAGCAGCTTGAAGAGGACTAGCGGGGATACGCAGTATTTT.

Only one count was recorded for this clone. The CDR3 DNA reads TGCGCCAGCAGCTTGGCGACGACTAGCGGGAATAGGTACAATGAGCAGTTCTTC. It codes for CASSLATTSGNRYNEQFF. The genes are TRBV5-1 and TRBJ2-1, with 11 bases matching TRBD2. CDR3 length equals 18 residues. V lost 0 bases and J lost 4; bases outside the gene matches: 9. Per germline, CDR1 SGHRS and CDR2 YFSETQ.

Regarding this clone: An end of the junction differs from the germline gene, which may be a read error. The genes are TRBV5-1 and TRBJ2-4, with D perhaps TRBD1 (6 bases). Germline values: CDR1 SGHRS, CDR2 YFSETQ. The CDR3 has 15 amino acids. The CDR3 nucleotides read TGCGCCAGCACCCCCCTGGGGGCGGCCAAAAACAGTCAGTACTTC. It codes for CASTPLGAAKNSQYF. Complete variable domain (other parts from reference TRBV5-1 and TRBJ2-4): KAGVTQTPRYLIKTRGQQVTLSCSPISGHRSVSWYQQTPGQGLQFLFEYFSETQRNKGNFPGRFSGRQFSNSRSEMNVSTLELGDSALYLCASTPLGAAKNSQYFGAGTRLSVL.